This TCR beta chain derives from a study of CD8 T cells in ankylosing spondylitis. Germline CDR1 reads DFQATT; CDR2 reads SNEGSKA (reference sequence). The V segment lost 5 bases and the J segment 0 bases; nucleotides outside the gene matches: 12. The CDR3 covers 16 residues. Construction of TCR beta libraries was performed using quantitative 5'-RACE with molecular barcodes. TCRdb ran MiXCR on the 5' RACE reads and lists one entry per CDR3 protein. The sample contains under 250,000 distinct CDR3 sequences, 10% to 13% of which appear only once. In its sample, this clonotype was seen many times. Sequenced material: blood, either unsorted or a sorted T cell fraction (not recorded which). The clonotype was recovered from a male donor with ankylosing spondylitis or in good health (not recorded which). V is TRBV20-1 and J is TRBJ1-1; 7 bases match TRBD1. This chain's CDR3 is CSAPRGQGVVNTEAFF. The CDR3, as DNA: TGCAGTGCTCCTAGGGGGCAGGGGGTTGTGAACACTGAAGCTTTCTTT.